The rows below give T cell receptor beta chains drawn from one sample of a study of early T cells in non-severe SARS-CoV-2 infection. TCRdb processed the 5' RACE reads anew with MiXCR; each CDR3 protein has one entry. The sample contains tens of thousands of distinct CDR3 sequences, 16% of which appear only once. The source material was whole blood, sampled at baseline. The receptor set was obtained from an adult who was a healthcare worker with PCR-confirmed SARS-CoV-2 infection or an uninfected control (not recorded which). Each CDR3 is given with its conserved first and last residue.

v_call cdr3_length cdr3_aa
TRBV28 13 CASSLGRIYEQYF
TRBV20-1 12 CKSGTVDTEAFF
TRBV3-1 17 CASSPLSGREDKNIQYF
TRBV27 15 CASSWTSRSTDTQYF
TRBV6-5 13 CASSRGRTTEAFF
TRBV7-2 13 CASGRLAGNEQFF
TRBV9 12 CASSVNGDEQYF
TRBV5-1 15 CASSLGSGLYNEQFF
TRBV12-3/TRBV12-4 11 CASQSNYGYTF
TRBV7-6 13 CASSLSFGDTQYF
TRBV20-1 11 CSARGDREQYF
TRBV11-2 16 CASSVRLDPYNSPLHF
TRBV12-3/TRBV12-4 12 CASRIDTSEQYF
TRBV27 18 CASSFHGLAGAGAGELFF
TRBV5-1 15 CASSPGGFNTGELFF
TRBV2 19 CASSNLGWSRLAGADTQYF
TRBV20-1 16 CSVSASGRGSPYEQYF
TRBV3-1 18 CASSQPASGRDHTGELFF
TRBV28 14 CASRSASGSREQYF
TRBV4-3 18 CASSQDPPTSRAYNEQFF
TRBV12-3/TRBV12-4 14 CASSLDRNDSPLHF
TRBV7-2 14 CASSRGSRADTQYF
TRBV7-9 11 CASSGNYEQYF
TRBV28 12 CASGGTAYEQYF
TRBV27 14 CASSSPGRGYGYTF
TRBV20-1 11 CSAMGNQPQHF
TRBV28 15 CASSLRSGSTDTQYF
TRBV29-1 13 CSGASGTQDEQYF
TRBV7-9 11 CASSPSIEQYF
TRBV7-9 17 CASSPFTSVSSYNEQFF
TRBV5-1 14 CASSPTGTQETQYF
TRBV7-9 13 CASSPDHTDTQYF
TRBV7-9 15 CASRPDSSGANVLTF
TRBV12-3/TRBV12-4 15 CASSSRGKNTGELFF
TRBV9 14 CASNRGTGSIEQYF
TRBV18 14 CASSREASSYEQYF
TRBV24-1 16 CATSDLEWGQGDEQYF
TRBV12-3/TRBV12-4 14 CASRIQGGDYGYTF
TRBV20-1 13 CSASLAGASEAFF
TRBV18 13 CASSPPLKETQYF
TRBV7-7 14 CASSPLAGKETQYF
TRBV10-3 15 CAIRNVEANTGELFF